What follows are 27 T cell receptor beta chains derived from one specimen sequenced in a study of T cell changes during pregnancy in multiple sclerosis. Sequenced by immunoSEQ multiplex PCR; TCRdb stores in-frame clones only, minus some. This repertoire shows about 44,000 clones, approximately 96% found once; its top ten account for 0.89%. This material consisted of peripheral blood, taken in the second trimester of pregnancy. These receptors all stem from a female donor with multiple sclerosis, enrolled in a pregnancy study.

This sequence joins TRBV19 and TRBJ1-1; D is unclear. V lost 4 bases and J 5 bases, leaving 5 bases between the germline ends. This CDR3 has 11 amino acids. The germline CDR1 and CDR2 sequences are LNHDA and SQIVND (reference sequence). The chain's CDR3 is CASSTGTEAFF. The CDR3 DNA is TGTGCCAGTAGTACCGGGACTGAAGCTTTCTTT.

J is TRBJ2-5 and V is TRBV15; D remains ambiguous. The CDR3 sequence is 16 residues long. Trimming removed 1 base from V and 1 base from J, with 13 bases in between. Germline CDR1 and CDR2: LNHNV and YYDKDF (reference sequence). The CDR3 sequence is CATSRAGNRVQETQYF. The CDR3 bases are TGTGCCACCAGCAGAGCAGGCAACAGAGTCCAAGAGACCCAGTACTTC.

V is TRBV7-2 and J is TRBJ2-7, with 13 bases fitting TRBD2. The CDR3 is made up of 15 amino acids. Germline values: CDR1 SGHTA, CDR2 FQGNSA. The trim removed 5 bases at V and 6 bases at J, leaving 7 bases unmatched. CDR3 coding DNA: TGTGCCAGCAGCCAAAGGACTAGCGGGAGTCGCGAGCAGTACTTC. It yields the protein CASSQRTSGSREQYF.

V is TRBV28 and J is TRBJ2-6, with D possibly being TRBD2 (6 bases). This CDR3 has 15 residues. The germline CDR1 and CDR2 sequences are MDHEN and SYDVKM. Trimming took 2 bases from V and 1 from J, leaving 6 bases between them. The CDR3 reads CASSLRGSGANVLTF. The CDR3 DNA sequence: TGTGCCAGCAGTTTACGGGGGTCTGGGGCCAACGTCCTGACTTTC.

V and J are TRBV7-6 and TRBJ1-5; D not certain. V shed 5 bases and J shed 4 bases, with 9 bases lying between them. Germline V gives CDR1 SGHVS, CDR2 FNYEAQ. The CDR3 length is 13 residues. The CDR3 is CASSPRWNQPQHF. DNA for the CDR3: TGTGCCAGCAGCCCCAGATGGAATCAGCCCCAGCATTTT.

With regard to this clone: The junction and the germline gene differ at one end; a read error may be behind it. The V gene is TRBV18, the J gene TRBJ1-5, with 9 bases matching TRBD1. CDR1 is KGHSH, CDR2 LQKENI, per germline. The CDR3 has 16 amino acids. The CDR3 sequence is CASSLAGGQGNQPQHF. The CDR3 coding sequence is TGTGCCAGCTCACTTGCTGGGGGACAGGGCAACCAGCCCCAGCATTTT.

The chain has TRBV6-5 and TRBJ1-1; 8 bases fit TRBD1. The CDR3 covers 13 residues. The V gene end was trimmed by 5 bases and the J gene end by 6 bases; junction bases not matched to a gene: 5. CDR1 and CDR2 (germline): MNHEY, SVGAGI. CDR3 DNA sequence: TGTGCCAGCAGTGACAGGGGAGTATCTGAAGCTTTCTTT. It is translated as CASSDRGVSEAFF.

The chain employs TRBV10-3 and TRBJ2-1; 7 bases align to TRBD2. CDR3 length: 15 amino acids. CDR1 and CDR2 (germline): ENHRY, SYGVKD. The junction had 2 bases not matched to a gene; V was cut back by 0 bases and J by 3 bases. The CDR3 spells CAISESGTNYNEQFF. Written as DNA, the CDR3 is TGTGCCATCAGTGAGTCCGGGACTAACTACAATGAGCAGTTCTTC.

The table lists this clone with a count of one. The chain carries TRBV30 and TRBJ2-7, with 9 bases aligning to TRBD1. Trimming removed 0 bases from V and 7 bases from J; junction bases left unmatched: 7. The germline V gene encodes CDR1 GTSNPN and CDR2 SVGIG (reference sequence). The CDR3 has 14 residues. The CDR3 DNA reads as TGTGCCTGGAGTGTTTTGACAGGGGGTGGAGAGCAGTACTTC. Protein product: CAWSVLTGGGEQYF.

The gene calls are TRBV19 and TRBJ1-2; the match to TRBD1 covers 9 bases. CDR3 size: 16 residues. Per the germline V gene, CDR1 is LNHDA and CDR2 is SQIVND (reference sequence). The trim removed 6 bases at V and 3 bases at J, leaving 11 bases unmatched. The CDR3 is CASSSLTGGADYGYTF. CDR3 in DNA: TGTGCCAGTAGCAGCCTCACAGGGGGCGCCGACTATGGCTACACCTTC.

J is TRBJ2-3 and V is TRBV2, with TRBD2 identical over 9 bases. The CDR3 extends over 16 amino acids. From germline, CDR1 is SNHLY and CDR2 FYNNEI. V gave up 0 bases and J gave up 7 bases; unmatched junction bases: 8. The CDR3: CASSEAQRGAGYTQYF. The CDR3 DNA sequence: TGTGCCAGCAGTGAAGCGCAGCGGGGGGCGGGGTATACGCAGTATTTT.

The chain carries TRBV27 and TRBJ1-1; D not certain. CDR3 length: 15 amino acids. The V gene's germline CDR1 is MNHEY and CDR2 SMNVEV (reference sequence). Between the trimmed V and J ends, which lost 3 bases and 2 bases, there was a span of 13 bases. The CDR3 nucleotides read TGTGCCAGCAGTTTTCTTGGCACCTCTAACACTGAAGCTTTCTTT. Protein: CASSFLGTSNTEAFF.

The rearrangement uses TRBV7-9 and TRBJ2-3; D is uncertain. This CDR3 is built from 15 residues. Trimming took 4 bases from V and 0 from J, leaving 11 bases between them. CDR1 and CDR2 from the germline V gene are SEHNR and FQNEAQ (reference sequence). The CDR3 loop is CASSSSRTSTDTQYF. The CDR3 nucleotides read TGTGCCAGCAGCTCCTCCCGAACTAGCACAGATACGCAGTATTTT.

The V and J genes are TRBV7-8 and TRBJ1-6; D is perhaps TRBD1 (6 bases). In germline, CDR1 is SGHVS, CDR2 FQNEAQ. V lost 1 base to trimming and J lost 4 bases, with 11 bases between them. The CDR3 sequence is 16 residues long. The CDR3: CASSLVGQFYNSPLHF. CDR3 sequence (DNA): TGTGCCAGCAGCTTAGTTGGACAGTTTTATAATTCACCCCTCCACTTT.

Concerning this clone itself: Germline is not matched at one junction end, which may reflect a read error. This chain uses TRBV5-4 with TRBJ1-1; D gene ambiguous. The CDR3 spans 16 residues. CDR1 and CDR2 from the germline V gene are SGHNT and YYREEE (reference sequence). The CDR3 nucleotides read TGCGCCAGCAGCCAAGGCCATGGGCAGACGAACACTGAAGCTTTCTTT. Its translation: CASSQGHGQTNTEAFF.

The chain combines TRBV5-5 with TRBJ2-3; 8 bases match TRBD1. Germline assignment: CDR1 SGHKS and CDR2 YYEKEE (reference sequence). The CDR3 extends over 13 amino acids. The V gene end was trimmed by 0 bases and the J gene end by 6 bases; junction bases not matched to a gene: 0. CDR3: CASSLDRGDTQYF. CDR3 bases: TGTGCCAGCAGCTTGGACAGGGGGGATACGCAGTATTTT.

J is TRBJ1-5 and V is TRBV6-5, with D possibly TRBD1 on 5 matching bases. V lost 5 bases to trimming and J lost 4 bases, with 9 bases between them. The CDR3 has 13 residues. Germline CDR1 is MNHEY and CDR2 is SVGAGI. Here the CDR3 DNA reads TGTGCCAGCAGTCAGGGCCCGAATCAGCCCCAGCATTTT. Its translation: CASSQGPNQPQHF.

J is TRBJ1-1 and V is TRBV19; 8 nucleotides agree with TRBD1. Looked up from germline, CDR1 is LNHDA and CDR2 is SQIVND (reference sequence). The CDR3 is made up of 14 amino acids. V trimming: 4 bases; J trimming: 5 bases; junction bases outside the gene matches: 6. CDR3 DNA: TGTGCCAGTAGTAACCAGGGGGCGGGTACTGAAGCTTTCTTT. Translating gives CASSNQGAGTEAFF.

This rearrangement joins TRBV7-3 to TRBJ1-2, with 10 bases fitting TRBD1. CDR1 is SGHTA and CDR2 is FQGTGA in the germline V gene. J gave up 11 bases and V 4 bases, and 7 bases lay outside the gene matches. The CDR3 contains 13 residues. As DNA, the CDR3 is TGTGCCAGCAGCTATGGGACAGGGGAACGGTACACCTTC. Translated, it gives CASSYGTGERYTF.

The rearrangement uses TRBV7-9 and TRBJ2-2, with D perhaps matching TRBD1 (5 bases). The V end lost 5 bases, the J end lost 4 bases, and 8 bases lay between the germline ends. The CDR3 spans 13 residues. CDR1 and CDR2 from the germline V gene are SEHNR and FQNEAQ (reference sequence). Here the CDR3 reads CASSTTVTGELFF. The CDR3 bases are TGTGCCAGCAGCACGACAGTCACCGGGGAGCTGTTTTTT.

V and J are TRBV5-1 and TRBJ1-5; TRBD1 is a possible D gene (6 bases). Germline V gene sequence: CDR1 SGHRS, CDR2 YFSETQ. The CDR3 has 14 amino acids. V gave up 2 bases and J gave up 2 bases, with 8 bases separating them. The CDR3 nucleotides are TGCGCCAGCAGCTTCTCAGGGGGCAATCAGCCCCAGCATTTT. It codes for CASSFSGGNQPQHF.

The CDR3 loop reads CASSQSVRGRNTEAFF. DNA for the CDR3: TGCGCCAGCAGTCAATCGGTAAGGGGCAGGAACACTGAAGCTTTCTTT. The J gene is TRBJ1-1, the V gene TRBV23-1; TRBD1 is a possible D gene (5 bases). TRBV23-1 is an open reading frame, and its role is uncertain. Trimming stripped 0 bases from V and 1 base from J, with 12 bases between. There are 16 residues in the CDR3.

CDR3 bases: TGTGCCAGCAGCTTCCGGGGGGGCCGGGTCACCGGGGAGCTGTTTTTT. As protein: CASSFRGGRVTGELFF. V is TRBV7-2 and J is TRBJ2-2, with TRBD2 matching 8 bases. V dropped 3 bases and J dropped 4; count of bases not matched to a gene: 7. Germline V gene data show CDR1 as SGHTA and CDR2 as FQGNSA. The CDR3 length is 16 residues.

A remark on this clone: Other DNA sequences within the sample encode an identical CDR3. This rearrangement joins TRBV28 to TRBJ2-5, with D possibly being TRBD1 (6 bases). V lost 6 bases and J 4 bases, leaving 18 bases between the germline ends. Germline assignment: CDR1 MDHEN and CDR2 SYDVKM. The CDR3 sequence is 15 residues long. The DNA for the CDR3 is TGTGCCAGCAGCAGGTGGGCAGGGGCGGTAGAGACCCAGTACTTC. It codes for CASSRWAGAVETQYF.

The chain recombines TRBV15 with TRBJ2-3; 8 positions match TRBD2. Trimming removed 4 bases from V and 5 bases from J; junction bases left unmatched: 5. This CDR3 is built from 14 residues. Germline CDR1 and CDR2: LNHNV and YYDKDF (reference sequence). The CDR3 DNA reads as TGTGCCACCAGCACTCGGGGGGGCGTAGATACGCAGTATTTT. Its protein is CATSTRGGVDTQYF. Variable domain in full (rest from reference TRBV15 and TRBJ2-3): DAMVIQNPRYQVTQFGKPVTLSCSQTLNHNVMYWYQQKSSQAPKLLFHYYDKDFNNEADTPDNFQSRRPNTSFCFLDIRSPGLGDTAMYLCATSTRGGVDTQYFGPGTRLTVL.

The CDR3 reads CASSLGTGISGQTQYF. CDR3 DNA: TGTGCCAGCAGCTTGGGCACCGGGATAAGTGGCCAGACCCAGTACTTC. The rearrangement uses TRBV7-8 and TRBJ2-5, with D perhaps matching TRBD2 (5 bases). CDR3 length: 16 amino acids. Germline V CDR1 and CDR2: SGHVS, FQNEAQ. With 3 bases removed from V and 6 bases from J, the gap between germline ends came to 20 bases.

About this clone itself: Lacking the conserved final phenylalanine or tryptophan, this CDR3 likely reflects a read error. It is unclear where the CDR3 begins or ends on the DNA, so no DNA is shown, and the CDR3 is as TCRdb lists it. This chain links TRBV7-8 with TRBJ2-7; TRBD2 is the table's D call and was not checked against the DNA. Including both end residues, the CDR3 is 10 amino acids long. The germline V gene has CDR1 SGHVS and CDR2 FQNEAQ. The CDR3 protein is CASSLDEVAI.